A selection of T cell receptor beta chains follows, all from one sample in a study of Ad26.COV2.S vaccination and SARS-CoV-2 variants. Libraries were prepared by immunoSEQ multiplex PCR; TCRdb keeps only in-frame clonotypes and omits some of them. This table has around 340,000 clones, about 89% appearing once. Source: peripheral blood, taken in a trial of Ad26.COV2.S vaccine versus placebo. These receptors came from a person between 18 and 59 years old who received the Ad26.COV2.S COVID-19 vaccine or a placebo. Each CDR3 is given with its conserved first and last residue. The order of the fields is J gene, clone size, D gene, V gene, CDR3 length, CDR3 DNA, CDR3 protein. D genes are given only for firm matches. Only some rows state a clone size, as once, few, many or a class for expanded clones.

j_gene: TRBJ2-7; abundance: .; d_gene: .; v_gene: TRBV7-9; len: 12; CDR3nt: TGTGCCAGCAGCCAGGGGTCCTACGAGCAGTACTTC; CDR3aa: CASSQGSYEQYF
j_gene: TRBJ1-4; abundance: .; d_gene: .; v_gene: TRBV29-1; len: 14; CDR3nt: TGCAGCGTAGCCACAGGGCGGACTAATGAAAAACTGTTTTTT; CDR3aa: CSVATGRTNEKLFF
j_gene: TRBJ2-5; abundance: .; d_gene: .; v_gene: TRBV20-1; len: 10; CDR3nt: TGCAGTGCTTTTAAAGAGACCCAGTACTTC; CDR3aa: CSAFKETQYF
j_gene: TRBJ1-1; abundance: .; d_gene: .; v_gene: TRBV19; len: 15; CDR3nt: TGTGCCAGTAGTATAGATCTTGTACCAGGTCGGCAAGCTTTCTTT; CDR3aa: CASSIDLVPGRQAFF
j_gene: TRBJ2-7; abundance: .; d_gene: .; v_gene: TRBV4-3; len: 13; CDR3nt: TGCGCCAGCAGCCAAGATATTAGGTACGAGCAGTACTTC; CDR3aa: CASSQDIRYEQYF
j_gene: TRBJ2-7; abundance: once; d_gene: TRBD2; v_gene: TRBV6-6; len: 15; CDR3nt: TGTGCCAGCAGTCCCCTTAGCGGGAGTACGGACGAGCAGTACTTC; CDR3aa: CASSPLSGSTDEQYF
j_gene: TRBJ1-2; abundance: .; d_gene: .; v_gene: TRBV5-5; len: 15; CDR3nt: TGTGCCAGCAGCTTGGAGTACGGGGGAAACTATGGCTACACCTTC; CDR3aa: CASSLEYGGNYGYTF
j_gene: TRBJ2-3; abundance: .; d_gene: .; v_gene: TRBV29-1; len: 14; CDR3nt: TGCAGCGTTGATGGGCAGACAGGCACAGATACGCAGTATTTT; CDR3aa: CSVDGQTGTDTQYF
j_gene: TRBJ2-5; abundance: once; d_gene: .; v_gene: TRBV11-2; len: 12; CDR3nt: TGTGCCAGCAGCTTACTGGGTGAGACCCAGTACTTC; CDR3aa: CASSLLGETQYF
j_gene: TRBJ2-7; abundance: few; d_gene: TRBD1; v_gene: TRBV27; len: 14; CDR3nt: TGTGCCAGCAGTTTGCGGAGGACAGGGTACGAGCAGTACTTC; CDR3aa: CASSLRRTGYEQYF
j_gene: TRBJ1-5; abundance: .; d_gene: .; v_gene: TRBV4-1; len: 16; CDR3nt: TGCGCCAGCAGCCAAGATGGCAGGGCCCCTCATCAGCCCCAGCATTTT; CDR3aa: CASSQDGRAPHQPQHF
j_gene: TRBJ1-6; abundance: .; d_gene: .; v_gene: TRBV18; len: 13; CDR3nt: TGTGCCAGCTCACGCTCCTATAATTCACCCCTCCACTTT; CDR3aa: CASSRSYNSPLHF
j_gene: TRBJ2-7; abundance: .; d_gene: .; v_gene: TRBV7-8; len: 15; CDR3nt: TGTGCCAGCAGCTTAGAGGCTAGCAGTACCTACGAGCAGTACTTC; CDR3aa: CASSLEASSTYEQYF
j_gene: TRBJ1-1; abundance: .; d_gene: .; v_gene: TRBV5-1; len: 15; CDR3nt: TGCGCCAGCAGCTTGGAGCCGACAGTGAACACTGAAGCTTTCTTT; CDR3aa: CASSLEPTVNTEAFF
j_gene: TRBJ2-7; abundance: .; d_gene: TRBD1; v_gene: TRBV4-1; len: 15; CDR3nt: TGCGCCAGCAGGGGGGACAGGGGACTTGCCTACGAGCAGTACTTC; CDR3aa: CASRGDRGLAYEQYF
j_gene: TRBJ2-2; abundance: .; d_gene: TRBD1; v_gene: TRBV6-2/TRBV6-3; len: 13; CDR3nt: TGTGCCAGCAGCAGGGGGCGGACCGGGGAGCTGTTTTTT; CDR3aa: CASSRGRTGELFF
j_gene: TRBJ2-3; abundance: .; d_gene: .; v_gene: TRBV27; len: 15; CDR3nt: TGTGCCAGCAGTTTGTTAGGTTTTGGGACAGATACGCAGTATTTT; CDR3aa: CASSLLGFGTDTQYF